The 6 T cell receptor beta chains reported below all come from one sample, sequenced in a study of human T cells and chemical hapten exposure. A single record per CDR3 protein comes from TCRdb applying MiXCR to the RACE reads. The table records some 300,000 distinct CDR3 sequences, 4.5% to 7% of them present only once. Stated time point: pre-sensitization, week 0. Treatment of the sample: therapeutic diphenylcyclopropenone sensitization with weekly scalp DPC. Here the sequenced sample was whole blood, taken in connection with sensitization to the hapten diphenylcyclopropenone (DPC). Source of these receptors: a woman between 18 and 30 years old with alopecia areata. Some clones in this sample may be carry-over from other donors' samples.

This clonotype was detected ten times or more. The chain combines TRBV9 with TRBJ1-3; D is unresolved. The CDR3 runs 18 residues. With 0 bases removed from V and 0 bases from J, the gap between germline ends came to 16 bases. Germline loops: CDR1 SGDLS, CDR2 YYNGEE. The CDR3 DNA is TGTGCCAGCAGCGTAGATCCGAGCGGGGTTCTCTCTGGAAACACCATATATTTT. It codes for CASSVDPSGVLSGNTIYF.

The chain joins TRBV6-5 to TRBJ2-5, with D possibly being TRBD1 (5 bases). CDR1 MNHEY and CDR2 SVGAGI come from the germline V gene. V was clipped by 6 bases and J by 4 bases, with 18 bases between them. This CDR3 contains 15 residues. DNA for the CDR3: TGTGCCAGCAGCCGCCGAGGCAGGGAAAGAGAGACCCAGTACTTC. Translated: CASSRRGRERETQYF.

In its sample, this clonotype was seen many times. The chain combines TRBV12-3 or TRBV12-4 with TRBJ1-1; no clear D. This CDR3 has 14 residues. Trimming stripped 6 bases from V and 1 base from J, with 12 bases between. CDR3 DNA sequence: TGTGCCAGCAGCCACGGAGTAAAGAACACTGAAGCTTTCTTT. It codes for CASSHGVKNTEAFF.

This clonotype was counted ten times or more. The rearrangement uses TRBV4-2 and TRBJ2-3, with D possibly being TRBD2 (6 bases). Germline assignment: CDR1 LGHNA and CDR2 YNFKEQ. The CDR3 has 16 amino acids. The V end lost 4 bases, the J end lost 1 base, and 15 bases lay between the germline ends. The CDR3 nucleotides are TGTGCCAGCAGCCGAGAATGGTCTAGCGGCACAGATACGCAGTATTTT. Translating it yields CASSREWSSGTDTQYF.

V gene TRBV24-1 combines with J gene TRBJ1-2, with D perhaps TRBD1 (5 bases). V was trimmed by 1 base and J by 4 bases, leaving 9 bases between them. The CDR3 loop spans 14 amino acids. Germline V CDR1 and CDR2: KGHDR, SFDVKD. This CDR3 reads CATSDFDSVYGYTF. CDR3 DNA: TGTGCCACCAGTGATTTCGACAGCGTCTATGGCTACACCTTC.

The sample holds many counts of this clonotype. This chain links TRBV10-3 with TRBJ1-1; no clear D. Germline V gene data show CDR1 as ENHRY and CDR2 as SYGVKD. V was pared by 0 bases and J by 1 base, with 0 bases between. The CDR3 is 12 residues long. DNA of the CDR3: TGTGCCATCAGTGAGTCGAACACTGAAGCTTTCTTT. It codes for CAISESNTEAFF.